This is a list of T cell receptor beta chains from one sample in a study of tumor-infiltrating lymphocytes in primary liver carcinoma. TCRdb analysed the multiplex PCR reads with MiXCR anew, one entry per CDR3 protein. This sample has approximately 110,000 distinct CDR3 sequences, with roughly three fifths found just once. Specimen: liver tumor tissue from sampling region 1. The receptors stem from a woman aged 55-70 years with primary liver carcinoma and hepatitis B virus infection. The CDR3 runs from the conserved cysteine through the conserved F or W. D genes are given only for firm matches. For some rows the clone size is stated as once, few or many, or as a class when expanded; others skip it.

DNA | CDR3 | D | J | size | V
TGTGCCAGCAGTTTATGGGAGTCCTCTGGGGCCAACGTCCTGACTTTC | CASSLWESSGANVLTF | . | TRBJ2-6 | many | TRBV28
TGCAGCGTTGAAGTCGAGTGGGCTGGAGAAACGCAGTATTTT | CSVEVEWAGETQYF | . | TRBJ2-3 | . | TRBV29-1
TGTGCCGGCAGTTCCAGCAGGAAGAATGAGCAGTTCTTC | CAGSSSRKNEQFF | . | TRBJ2-1 | . | TRBV12-3/TRBV12-4
TGTGCCAGCACCACTCCCCCGGGTGAGCAGTTATTC | CASTTPPGEQLF | . | TRBJ2-1 | . | TRBV28
TGTGCCAGCAGCTCGGCAATGAGGAGAAGGAGCACAGATACGCAGTATTTT | CASSSAMRRRSTDTQYF | . | TRBJ2-3 | . | TRBV11-2
TGCAGCGAGCTAAGGGGGAGGGACACAGATACGCAATATTTT | CSELRGRDTDTQYF | . | TRBJ2-3 | . | TRBV29-1
TGTGCCAGTAGACCTCGGGGACAGGGCCAGCCCCAGCATTTT | CASRPRGQGQPQHF | TRBD1 | TRBJ1-5 | . | TRBV6-2/TRBV6-3
TGCGCCAGTAGCCAAGGGTGGGGGCCCTGGGCCAATGAGCAGTTCTTC | CASSQGWGPWANEQFF | . | TRBJ2-1 | . | TRBV4-1
TGTGCCAGCAGCTTGGATACGACAGCAATCTATGACTACACCTTC | CASSLDTTAIYDYTF | . | TRBJ1-2 | once | TRBV11-2
TGTGCCAGAGGCTTAGCAGGGGGCACCGGGGAGGTGTTTTTT | CARGLAGGTGEVFF | TRBD1 | TRBJ2-2 | . | TRBV11-3
TGTGCCAGCAGCCCTCCACCTGACAGGGGCAATCAGCCCCGGCATTTT | CASSPPPDRGNQPRHF | TRBD1 | TRBJ1-5 | . | TRBV5-6
TGTGCCAGCACCGAGGGACTAGCGGGAGGACTAAGGACCGGGGAGCTGTTTTTT | CASTEGLAGGLRTGELFF | TRBD2 | TRBJ2-2 | once | TRBV11-3
TGCAGCGTTGAACAGGGGCCCTACGAGCGGTACTTC | CSVEQGPYERYF | . | TRBJ2-7 | . | TRBV29-1
TGCGCCAGCAGCCGCGCCAGGGAGACTGAAGCTTTCTTT | CASSRARETEAFF | . | TRBJ1-1 | many | TRBV4-1
TGTGCCAGCAGCTTACTTCGACTAGCGGGAGCGGGAGCTGAAGAGACCCAGTACTTC | CASSLLRLAGAGAEETQYF | TRBD2 | TRBJ2-5 | . | TRBV7-9
TGTGCCAGCAGCCCCCCAGGCGGGAGGGGTAACTACGAGAAGTACTTC | CASSPPGGRGNYEKYF | TRBD2 | TRBJ2-7 | once | TRBV5-4
TGTGCCTGGAGTTGGGTCACCTGGGAGCTGTTTTTT | CAWSWVTWELFF | . | TRBJ2-2 | once | TRBV30
TGTGCCAGCAGCCGGTGGGGTAGGGAAGAGACCCAGTACTTC | CASSRWGREETQYF | . | TRBJ2-5 | few | TRBV5-8
TGCAGCGTTGCCCTCGGGTTATGGGACGAGCAGTACTTC | CSVALGLWDEQYF | . | TRBJ2-7 | many | TRBV29-1
TGTGTCAGCAGGCCTCCCAGGGCCTACAATGCGCAGTTCTTC | CVSRPPRAYNAQFF | . | TRBJ2-1 | . | TRBV11-3
TGTGCCAGTCGAGGAGAGGCGTCCTACAATGAGCAGTTCTTC | CASRGEASYNEQFF | . | TRBJ2-1 | . | TRBV6-5
TGTGTCAGCAAGGGACTAGTGGGAGACGTCTACGAGCAGTACTTC | CVSKGLVGDVYEQYF | TRBD2 | TRBJ2-7 | . | TRBV6-5
TGTGCCAGCAGCCTAGATCGGCATACTATAGATACGCAGTATTTT | CASSLDRHTIDTQYF | . | TRBJ2-3 | once | TRBV11-3
TGTGCCAGCAGTTACTCCGGCGGTAGAAACAATGAGCAGCTCTTC | CASSYSGGRNNEQLF | . | TRBJ2-1 | . | TRBV6-6
TGTGCCAGCAGTCAAGGAGCTAGCGACTACGAGCAGTACTTC | CASSQGASDYEQYF | . | TRBJ2-7 | . | TRBV6-1
TGCGCCAGCTGCTTGGGCACAGGGGGCATCGGCTACGAGCAGTACTTC | CASCLGTGGIGYEQYF | TRBD1 | TRBJ2-7 | . | TRBV5-1
TGCAGCGTTGAAGTGGGGAGGGGCCCAGATACGCAGTATTTT | CSVEVGRGPDTQYF | TRBD2 | TRBJ2-3 | . | TRBV29-1
TGCGCCAGCAGCTTGGATGGACTAGCGGGACGGACATATACGCAGTATTTT | CASSLDGLAGRTYTQYF | TRBD2 | TRBJ2-3 | . | TRBV5-1
TGTGCCAGCTCAGCCCTGACAGGAATGGGCCAATACGAGCAGTACTTC | CASSALTGMGQYEQYF | . | TRBJ2-7 | . | TRBV18
TGTGCCAGCAGTAAGGACAGGGTCTTGGCCGGGCAGTTCTTC | CASSKDRVLAGQFF | TRBD1 | TRBJ2-1 | . | TRBV6-1
TGCGCCAGCAGCTCCTCTAGCGGGAGCCACAATGAGCAGTTCTTC | CASSSSSGSHNEQFF | TRBD2 | TRBJ2-1 | few | TRBV5-1
TGCAGCGTCCATCAGGGCGGCACCTACAATGAGCAGTTCTTC | CSVHQGGTYNEQFF | . | TRBJ2-1 | many | TRBV29-1
TGTGCCAGCAGCTTCGATGAGCAGTCCTTC | CASSFDEQSF | . | TRBJ2-1 | . | TRBV7-9
TGTGCCAGCGGCCTCACGACAGTAGGTGGGGCAGATACGCAGTATTTT | CASGLTTVGGADTQYF | . | TRBJ2-3 | . | TRBV11-2
TGCACCAGCGACGCCGGCTCCTACGAGCAGTACTTC | CTSDAGSYEQYF | . | TRBJ2-7 | . | TRBV11-2
TGTGCCATCAGTAGGAGACAGGGCAATGAGCAGTTCTTC | CAISRRQGNEQFF | TRBD1 | TRBJ2-1 | . | TRBV10-3
TGTGCCAGCAGCTTAGCTAGCGGGAGGGCCGGTGTAGGGTTCTTC | CASSLASGRAGVGFF | TRBD2 | TRBJ2-1 | many | TRBV11-2
TGTGCCTGGAGTGAGGGACCGAACTCCTACGAGCAGTACTTC | CAWSEGPNSYEQYF | . | TRBJ2-7 | few | TRBV30
TGTGTCAGCAGTTTATGGGGGGCAGGCAACTCAGGGATTAACTATGGCTACACCTTC | CVSSLWGAGNSGINYGYTF | . | TRBJ1-2 | . | TRBV28
TGTGACAGCAGAAGGGACAGGGGAGATTTTTACGAGCAGTACTTC | CDSRRDRGDFYEQYF | TRBD1 | TRBJ2-7 | . | TRBV5-4
TGCAGCGTGACAGCTACTAACACCGGGGAGCTGTTTTTT | CSVTATNTGELFF | . | TRBJ2-2 | many | TRBV29-1
TGTGCCAGCGGCTTCGGGACAGGGTTCACAGATACACAGTGTTTT | CASGFGTGFTDTQCF | TRBD1 | TRBJ2-3 | . | TRBV11-3
TGTGCCAGCGGCTCAGAGCCGGGTTCACCCGTCCACTTC | CASGSEPGSPVHF | . | TRBJ1-6 | . | TRBV11-2
TGTGCCAGCGGCTTCACTGACAGGGCCCCCGGGATCCAGTACTTC | CASGFTDRAPGIQYF | TRBD1 | TRBJ2-5 | . | TRBV5-5
TGTGCCATCAGTGAGTCGTCAGCCACTGAAGCTTTCTTT | CAISESSATEAFF | . | TRBJ1-1 | . | TRBV10-3
TGTGCCAGGAGCTCGACAGGGGGCTATGGCTACACCTTC | CARSSTGGYGYTF | TRBD1 | TRBJ1-2 | . | TRBV11-2
TGTGCCAGCAGCTCCAACCCCAGAGGGGAGCTGTTTTTT | CASSSNPRGELFF | . | TRBJ2-2 | . | TRBV7-3
TGTGCCAGCAGTCCCGGCAACACAGATACGCAGTATTTT | CASSPGNTDTQYF | . | TRBJ2-3 | . | TRBV28
TGTGCCATCAGTGAGACTAGTTGGGGGACCCAGTACTTC | CAISETSWGTQYF | . | TRBJ2-5 | many | TRBV10-3
TGTGGCAGCAGCCCCGGCCGGGTACTAGCAATCGATGAGCAGTTCTTC | CGSSPGRVLAIDEQFF | . | TRBJ2-1 | . | TRBV11-2
TGTGCCATCAGCTTGGTATTCCTGAACACCGGGGAGCTGTTTTTT | CAISLVFLNTGELFF | . | TRBJ2-2 | . | TRBV5-8
TGTGCCAGCAGCTTAGTAGGCGGGAGGGCGGGTGAGCAGTTCTTC | CASSLVGGRAGEQFF | TRBD2 | TRBJ2-1 | many | TRBV11-3
TGTGCCAGCCCCAGGGGGGTGGAGACTCAGTACTTC | CASPRGVETQYF | . | TRBJ2-5 | . | TRBV12-3/TRBV12-4
TGTGCCAGCTCACATTCCGGGACAGGGTCGAACACTGAAGCTTTCTTT | CASSHSGTGSNTEAFF | TRBD1 | TRBJ1-1 | few | TRBV18
TGTGCCAGTAGCTCCGCCGGGACACGGGGATCACCCCTCCACTTT | CASSSAGTRGSPLHF | . | TRBJ1-6 | . | TRBV11-2
TGTGCCAGCAGCTTTCCGGGACAGGTCTGCGAGCAGTACTTC | CASSFPGQVCEQYF | TRBD1 | TRBJ2-7 | . | TRBV7-9
TGTAGCGTTATTGCCAGCCTGAACACCGGGGAGCTGTTTTTT | CSVIASLNTGELFF | . | TRBJ2-2 | . | TRBV29-1
TGTGCCTGGAGGAGGTCAGGGGGGATATACTATGGCTACACCTTC | CAWRRSGGIYYGYTF | TRBD1 | TRBJ1-2 | . | TRBV30
TGTGCCAGCGGGAAAGGGACACAGTACACCGGGGAGCTGTTTTTT | CASGKGTQYTGELFF | . | TRBJ2-2 | . | TRBV7-3
TGCAGCGTTGCCCCAGGGTCCTACGAGCAGTACTTC | CSVAPGSYEQYF | . | TRBJ2-7 | medium-sized | TRBV29-1